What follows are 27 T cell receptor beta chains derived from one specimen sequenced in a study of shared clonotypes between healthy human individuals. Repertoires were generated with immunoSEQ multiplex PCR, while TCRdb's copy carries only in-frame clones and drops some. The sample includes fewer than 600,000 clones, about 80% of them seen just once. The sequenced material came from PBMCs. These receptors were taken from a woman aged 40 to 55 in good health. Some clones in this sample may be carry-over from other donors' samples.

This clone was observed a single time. The CDR3 DNA follows: TGTGCCAGCAGCTTAGCAGAAGGGGCGCTCTACGAGCAGTACTTC. It is translated as CASSLAEGALYEQYF. The V gene is TRBV7-8, the J gene TRBJ2-7, with D possibly matching TRBD1 (5 bases). V was clipped by 0 bases and J by 3 bases, with 12 bases between them. Germline values: CDR1 SGHVS, CDR2 FQNEAQ. This CDR3 spans 15 amino acids. Together with reference TRBV7-8 and TRBJ2-7, the CDR3 gives the full variable domain: GAGVSQSPRYKVAKRGQDVALRCDPISGHVSLFWYQQALGQGPEFLTYFQNEAQLDKSGLPSDRFFAERPEGSVSTLKIQRTQQEDSAVYLCASSLAEGALYEQYFGPGTRLTVT.

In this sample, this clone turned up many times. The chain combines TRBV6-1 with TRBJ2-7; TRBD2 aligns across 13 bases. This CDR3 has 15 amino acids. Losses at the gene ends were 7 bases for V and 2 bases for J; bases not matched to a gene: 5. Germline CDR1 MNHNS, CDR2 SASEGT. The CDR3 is CASTRLAGGTYEQYF. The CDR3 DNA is TGTGCCAGCACAAGACTAGCGGGAGGAACCTACGAGCAGTACTTC.

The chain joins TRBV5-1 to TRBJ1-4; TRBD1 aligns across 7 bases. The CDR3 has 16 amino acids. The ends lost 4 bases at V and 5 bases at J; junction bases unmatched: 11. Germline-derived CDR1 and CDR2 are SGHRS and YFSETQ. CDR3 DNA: TGCGCCAGCAGCCCACAACCGGGACAGCCGAATGAAAAACTGTTTTTT. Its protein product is CASSPQPGQPNEKLFF.

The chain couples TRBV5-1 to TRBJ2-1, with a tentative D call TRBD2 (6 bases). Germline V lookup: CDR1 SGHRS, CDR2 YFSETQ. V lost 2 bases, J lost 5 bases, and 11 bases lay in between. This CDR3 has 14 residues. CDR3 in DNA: TGCGCCAGCAGCTTCGGAGGGTGGAACAATGAGCAGTTCTTC. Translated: CASSFGGWNNEQFF.

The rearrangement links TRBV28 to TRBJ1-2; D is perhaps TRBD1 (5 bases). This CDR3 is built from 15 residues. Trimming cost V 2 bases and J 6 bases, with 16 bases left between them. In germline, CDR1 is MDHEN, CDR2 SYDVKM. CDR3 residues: CASSLPPQGANGYTF. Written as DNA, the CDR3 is TGTGCCAGCAGTTTACCACCTCAGGGTGCTAATGGCTACACCTTC.

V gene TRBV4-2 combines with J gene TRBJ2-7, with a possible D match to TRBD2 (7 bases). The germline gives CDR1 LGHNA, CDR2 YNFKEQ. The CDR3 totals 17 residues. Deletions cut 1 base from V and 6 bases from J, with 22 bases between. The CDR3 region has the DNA TGTGCCAGCAGCCAAGGAGGGGGGGGGCTAGCGGAGTTCGAGCAGTACTTC. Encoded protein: CASSQGGGGLAEFEQYF.

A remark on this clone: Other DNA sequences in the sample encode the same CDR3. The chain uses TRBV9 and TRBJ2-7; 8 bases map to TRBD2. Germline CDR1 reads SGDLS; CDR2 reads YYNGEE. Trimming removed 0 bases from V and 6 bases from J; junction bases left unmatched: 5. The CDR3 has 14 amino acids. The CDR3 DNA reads TGTGCCAGCAGCGTAGCGGGAGGGTCCGGCGAGCAGTACTTC. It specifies CASSVAGGSGEQYF.

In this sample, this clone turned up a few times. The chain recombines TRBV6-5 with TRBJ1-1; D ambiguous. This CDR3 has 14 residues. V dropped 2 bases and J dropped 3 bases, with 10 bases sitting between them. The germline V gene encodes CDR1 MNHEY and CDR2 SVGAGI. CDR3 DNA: TGTGCCAGCAGTTACAAGATGGGAGACACTGAAGCTTTCTTT. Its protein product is CASSYKMGDTEAFF.

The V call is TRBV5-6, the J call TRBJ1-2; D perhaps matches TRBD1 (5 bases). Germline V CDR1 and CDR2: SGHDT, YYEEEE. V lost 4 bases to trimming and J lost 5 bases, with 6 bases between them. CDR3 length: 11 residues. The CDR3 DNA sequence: TGTGCCAGCAGCGCAGGGTATGGCTACACCTTC. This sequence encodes CASSAGYGYTF. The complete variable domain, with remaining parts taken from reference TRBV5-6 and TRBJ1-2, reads DAGVTQSPTHLIKTRGQQVTLRCSPKSGHDTVSWYQQALGQGPQFIFQYYEEEERQRGNFPDRFSGHQFPNYSSELNVNALLLGDSALYLCASSAGYGYTFGSGTRLTVV.

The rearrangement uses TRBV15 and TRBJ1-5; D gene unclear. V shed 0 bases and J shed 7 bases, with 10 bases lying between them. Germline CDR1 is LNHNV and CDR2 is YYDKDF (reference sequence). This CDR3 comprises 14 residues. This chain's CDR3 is CATSRDQVGQPQHF. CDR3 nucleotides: TGTGCCACCAGCAGAGATCAGGTAGGGCAGCCCCAGCATTTT.

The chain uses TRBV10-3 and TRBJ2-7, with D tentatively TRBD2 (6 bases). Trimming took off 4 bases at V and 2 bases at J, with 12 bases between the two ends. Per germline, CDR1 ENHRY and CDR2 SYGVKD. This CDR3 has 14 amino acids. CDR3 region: CAISGGGFPYEQYF. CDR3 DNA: TGTGCCATCAGTGGGGGAGGATTTCCCTACGAGCAGTACTTC.

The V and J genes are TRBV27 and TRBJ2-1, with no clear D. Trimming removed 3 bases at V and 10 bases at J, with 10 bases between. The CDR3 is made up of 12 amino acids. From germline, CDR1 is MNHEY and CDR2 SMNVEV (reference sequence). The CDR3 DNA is TGTGCCAGCAGTTTTAGTGTGGGAGAGCAGTTCTTC. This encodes CASSFSVGEQFF.

CDR3 coding DNA: TGTGCCAGCAGATTAGGGGAATATGGCTACACCTTC. Protein product: CASRLGEYGYTF. The V call is TRBV6-6, the J call TRBJ1-2, with D possibly TRBD1 on 5 matching bases. The V gene's germline CDR1 is MNHNY and CDR2 SVGAGI (reference sequence). The CDR3 has 12 residues. V dropped 6 bases and J dropped 5 bases, with 10 bases sitting between them.

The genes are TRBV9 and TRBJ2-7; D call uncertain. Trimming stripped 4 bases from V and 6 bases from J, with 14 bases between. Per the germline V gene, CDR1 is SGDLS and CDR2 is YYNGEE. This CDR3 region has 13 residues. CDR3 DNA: TGTGCCAGCAGCCTCTCATTAGCTGGCGAGCAGTACTTC. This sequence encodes CASSLSLAGEQYF.

The DNA for the CDR3 is TGTGCCAGCTCACAGACAGGGGGCGACCGGTATGGCTACACCTTC. This translates into CASSQTGGDRYGYTF. This rearrangement joins TRBV18 to TRBJ1-2; TRBD1 aligns across 10 bases. Germline assignment: CDR1 KGHSH and CDR2 LQKENI. This CDR3 spans 15 amino acids. V lost 4 bases, J lost 5 bases, and 7 bases stayed unmatched. Complete variable domain (other parts from reference TRBV18 and TRBJ1-2): NAGVMQNPRHLVRRRGQEARLRCSPMKGHSHVYWYRQLPEEGLKFMVYLQKENIIDESGMPKERFSAEFPKEGPSILRIQQVVRGDSAAYFCASSQTGGDRYGYTFGSGTRLTVV.

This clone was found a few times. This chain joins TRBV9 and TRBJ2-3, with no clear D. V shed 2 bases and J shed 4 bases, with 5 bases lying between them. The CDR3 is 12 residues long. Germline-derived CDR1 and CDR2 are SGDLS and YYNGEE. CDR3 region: CASSVESDTQYF. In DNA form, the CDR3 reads TGTGCCAGCAGCGTGGAGTCAGATACGCAGTATTTT.

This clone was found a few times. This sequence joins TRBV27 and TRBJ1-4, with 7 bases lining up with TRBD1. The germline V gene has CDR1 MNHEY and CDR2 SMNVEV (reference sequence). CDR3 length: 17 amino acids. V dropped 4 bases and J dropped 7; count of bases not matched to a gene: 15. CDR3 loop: CASSSLGTGTVTEKLFF. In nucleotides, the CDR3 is TGTGCCAGCAGTTCCCTTGGGACCGGGACAGTAACTGAAAAACTGTTTTTT.

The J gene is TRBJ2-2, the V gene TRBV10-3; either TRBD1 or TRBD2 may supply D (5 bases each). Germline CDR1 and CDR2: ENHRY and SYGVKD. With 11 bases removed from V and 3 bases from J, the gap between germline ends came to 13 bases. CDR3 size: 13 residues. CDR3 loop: CAFSGQDTGELFF. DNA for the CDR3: TGTGCCTTCTCGGGGCAGGACACCGGGGAGCTGTTTTTT.

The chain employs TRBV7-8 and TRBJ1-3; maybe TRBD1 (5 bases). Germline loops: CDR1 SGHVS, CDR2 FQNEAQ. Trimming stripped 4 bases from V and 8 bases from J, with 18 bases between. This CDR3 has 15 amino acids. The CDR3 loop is CASSSPGAPGDTIYF. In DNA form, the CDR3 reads TGTGCCAGCAGCTCCCCCGGGGCCCCTGGCGACACCATATATTTT.

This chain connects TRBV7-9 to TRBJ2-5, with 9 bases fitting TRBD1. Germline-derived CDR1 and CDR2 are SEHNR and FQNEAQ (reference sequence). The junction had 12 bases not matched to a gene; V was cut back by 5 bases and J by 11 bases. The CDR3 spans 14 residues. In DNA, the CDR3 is TGTGCCAGCAGCCCCGGGACAGGGTGGAAAGAGCAGTACTTC. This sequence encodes CASSPGTGWKEQYF.

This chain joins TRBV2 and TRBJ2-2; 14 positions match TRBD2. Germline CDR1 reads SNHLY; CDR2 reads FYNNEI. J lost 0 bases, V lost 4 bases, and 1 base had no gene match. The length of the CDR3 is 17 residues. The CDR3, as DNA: TGTGCCAGCAGTGGACTAGCGGGAGGGTCGAACACCGGGGAGCTGTTTTTT. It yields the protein CASSGLAGGSNTGELFF.

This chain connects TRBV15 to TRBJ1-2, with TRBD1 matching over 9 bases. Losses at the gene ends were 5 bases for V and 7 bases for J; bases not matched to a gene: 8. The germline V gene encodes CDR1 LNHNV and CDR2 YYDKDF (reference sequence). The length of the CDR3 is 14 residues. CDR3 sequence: CATSRPGQGRGYTF. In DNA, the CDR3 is TGTGCCACCAGCCGACCGGGACAGGGTCGTGGCTACACCTTC.

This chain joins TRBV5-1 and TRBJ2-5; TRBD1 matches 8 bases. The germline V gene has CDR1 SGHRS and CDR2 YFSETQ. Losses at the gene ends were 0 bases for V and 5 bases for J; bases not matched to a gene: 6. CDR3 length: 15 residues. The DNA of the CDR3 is TGCGCCAGCAGCTTGGCCCAGGGGGCATCCGAGACCCAGTACTTC. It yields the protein CASSLAQGASETQYF.

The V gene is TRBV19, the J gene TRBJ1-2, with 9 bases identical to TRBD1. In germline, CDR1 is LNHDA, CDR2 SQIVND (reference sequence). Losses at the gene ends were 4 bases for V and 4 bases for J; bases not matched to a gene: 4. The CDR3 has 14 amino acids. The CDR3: CASSRDRDFYGYTF. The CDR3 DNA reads TGTGCCAGTAGTAGGGACAGGGACTTCTATGGCTACACCTTC.

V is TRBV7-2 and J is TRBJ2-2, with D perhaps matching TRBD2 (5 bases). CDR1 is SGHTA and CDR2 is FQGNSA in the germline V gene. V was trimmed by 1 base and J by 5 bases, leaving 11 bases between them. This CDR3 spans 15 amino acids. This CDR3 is CASSLGSGYTGELFF. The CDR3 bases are TGTGCCAGCAGCTTAGGATCGGGGTATACCGGGGAGCTGTTTTTT.

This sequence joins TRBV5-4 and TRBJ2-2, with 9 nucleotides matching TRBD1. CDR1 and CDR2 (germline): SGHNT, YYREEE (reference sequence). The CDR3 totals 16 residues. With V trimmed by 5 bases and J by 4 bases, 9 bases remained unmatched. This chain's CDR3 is CASRPQGAIRTGELFF. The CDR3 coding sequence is TGTGCCAGCAGACCACAGGGGGCGATTCGCACCGGGGAGCTGTTTTTT.

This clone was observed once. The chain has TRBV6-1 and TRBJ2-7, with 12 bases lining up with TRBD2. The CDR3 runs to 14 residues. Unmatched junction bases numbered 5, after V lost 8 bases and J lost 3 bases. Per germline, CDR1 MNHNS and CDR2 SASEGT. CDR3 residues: CASRLAGEGYEQYF. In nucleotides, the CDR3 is TGTGCCAGCCGACTAGCGGGAGAGGGCTACGAGCAGTACTTC.